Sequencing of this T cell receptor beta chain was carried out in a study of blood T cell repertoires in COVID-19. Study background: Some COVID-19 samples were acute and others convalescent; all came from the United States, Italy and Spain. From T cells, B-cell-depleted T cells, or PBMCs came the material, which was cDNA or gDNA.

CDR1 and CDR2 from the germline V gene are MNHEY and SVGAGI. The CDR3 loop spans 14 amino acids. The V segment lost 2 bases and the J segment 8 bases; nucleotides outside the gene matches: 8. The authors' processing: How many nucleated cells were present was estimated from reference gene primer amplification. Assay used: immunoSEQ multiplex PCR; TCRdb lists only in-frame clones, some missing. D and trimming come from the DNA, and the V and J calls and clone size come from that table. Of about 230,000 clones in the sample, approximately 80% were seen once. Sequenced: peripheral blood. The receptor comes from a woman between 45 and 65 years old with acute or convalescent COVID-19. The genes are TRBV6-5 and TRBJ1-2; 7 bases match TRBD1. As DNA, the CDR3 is TGTGCCAGCAGTTACACTCTGACAGGGCGGGGCTACACCTTC. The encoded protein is CASSYTLTGRGYTF.